This TCR beta chain comes out of a study of OX40 agonist ivuxolimab in advanced cancers. Study-wide background: Patient treatment consisted of intravenous ivuxolimab administration every 2 weeks at 0.01 to 10 mg/kg. One patient with hepatocellular carcinoma and two with cutaneous melanoma, three in all, had partial responses.

The CDR3 covers 15 residues. The ends lost 2 bases at V and 7 bases at J; junction bases unmatched: 5. CDR1 is SGDLS and CDR2 is YYNGEE in the germline V gene. Details on this clone: Other DNA variants within this sample encode the same CDR3.

Profiled with immunoSEQ multiplex PCR; TCRdb holds only in-frame clones, not every one. The top ten clones hold 10% of a sample with tens of thousands of clones, roughly 90% of them seen once. This TCR was recovered from an adult with an advanced solid tumor such as melanoma, head and neck, liver or kidney cancer. Sequenced here: CD4+ or CD8+ T cells sorted from blood, sampled in a trial of the OX40 agonist ivuxolimab. The V and J genes are TRBV9 and TRBJ2-1; 11 bases fit TRBD2. CDR3 bases: TGTGCCAGCAGCGTCGGGCTAGCGGGAGGAAATGAGCAGTTCTTC. Protein product: CASSVGLAGGNEQFF.